Listed here are 24 T cell receptor beta chains from one sample, sequenced in a study of T cell repertoires in cytomegalovirus infection. Via MiXCR, TCRdb re-called the reads, giving one row per CDR3 protein. The sample holds 600,000 to 800,000 distinct CDR3 sequences, 24% seen once. The sample comprised CD8+ T cells from PBMCs. These receptors all stem from a human donor in good health (CMV status not recorded). Some clones in this sample may be carry-over from other donors' samples.

The table lists this clonotype with a few counts. The V gene is TRBV6-5, the J gene TRBJ2-5; 10 bases fit TRBD2. The CDR3 runs to 15 residues. After removal of 2 bases from V and 4 bases from J, the junction contained 4 bases not matched to a gene. Germline CDR1 and CDR2: MNHEY and SVGAGI. The CDR3: CASSYTRTSGETQYF. CDR3 DNA: TGTGCCAGCAGTTACACAAGGACTAGCGGAGAGACCCAGTACTTC.

For this clonotype: A much larger clone differs by one base, so this may be a read error. V usage is TRBV7-6 and J usage is TRBJ2-2; 9 bases agree with TRBD1. Germline CDR1 and CDR2: SGHVS and FNYEAQ. The CDR3 length is 19 residues. DNA of the CDR3: TGTGCCAACAGCCCCCTGGGCGGACAGGGGACCCCGAACACCGGGGAGCTGTTTTTT. Translating gives CANSPLGGQGTPNTGELFF.

This clonotype occurred many times. The V and J genes are TRBV7-8 and TRBJ2-3; D remains unclear. The CDR3 is 15 residues long. Germline-derived CDR1 and CDR2 are SGHVS and FQNEAQ. The germline V and J ends were trimmed by 0 bases and 2 bases, with 9 bases remaining between them. CDR3 sequence reads: CASSLALELTDTQYF. In DNA form, the CDR3 reads TGTGCCAGCAGCTTAGCATTGGAACTCACAGATACGCAGTATTTT.

This clonotype was observed at least ten times. The chain uses TRBV7-8 and TRBJ2-5; the D gene is possibly TRBD1 (5 bases). Germline CDR1 is SGHVS and CDR2 is FQNEAQ. Trimming cost V 0 bases and J 3 bases, with 8 bases left between them. CDR3 length: 14 residues. The CDR3 nucleotides are TGTGCCAGCAGCTTAGCGGAAGGGGAAGAGACCCAGTACTTC. Translating gives CASSLAEGEETQYF. The full variable domain, with the rest looked up from reference TRBV7-8 and TRBJ2-5, is GAGVSQSPRYKVAKRGQDVALRCDPISGHVSLFWYQQALGQGPEFLTYFQNEAQLDKSGLPSDRFFAERPEGSVSTLKIQRTQQEDSAVYLCASSLAEGEETQYFGPGTRLLVL.

The table lists this clonotype with a few counts. The J gene is TRBJ2-7, the V gene TRBV27; maybe TRBD1 (6 bases). The CDR3 runs to 13 residues. The V end lost 8 bases, the J end lost 3 bases, and 14 bases lay between the germline ends. Germline CDR1 is MNHEY and CDR2 is SMNVEV (reference sequence). In nucleotides, the CDR3 is TGTGCCAGCGGGTATGGACAGTTCTACGAGCAGTACGTC. Its protein is CASGYGQFYEQYV.

Regarding this clonotype: Being one base from a much bigger clone, this may be a read error. The chain employs TRBV7-6 and TRBJ1-1, with D uncertain. CDR1 and CDR2 from the germline V gene are SGHVS and FNYEAQ. V was trimmed by 5 bases and J by 1 base, leaving 14 bases between them. This CDR3 spans 15 amino acids. CDR3: CASSLRLATNTEAFF. The CDR3 DNA is TGTGCCAGCAGCCTTCGATTGGCGACGAACACTGAAGCTTTCTTT.

This clonotype was picked up a small number of times. The chain uses TRBV28 and TRBJ1-5; D is ambiguous. CDR1 MDHEN and CDR2 SYDVKM come from the germline V gene. V was trimmed by 6 bases and J by 7 bases, leaving 13 bases between them. This CDR3 has 13 residues. CDR3 DNA: TGTGCCAGCAGCTCCGTAGCTCACCAGCCCCAGCATTTT. Translating it yields CASSSVAHQPQHF.

CDR3 in DNA: TGTGCCAGCAGCTTATTAACAGGACAGGACAAAAACATTCAGTACTTC. The encoded protein is CASSLLTGQDKNIQYF. The gene calls are TRBV7-8 and TRBJ2-4, with TRBD1 identical over 7 bases. The germline V gene has CDR1 SGHVS and CDR2 FQNEAQ. Losses at the gene ends were 2 bases for V and 3 bases for J; bases not matched to a gene: 7. The CDR3 runs to 16 residues. Full variable domain (outside the CDR3, taken from reference TRBV7-8 and TRBJ2-4): GAGVSQSPRYKVAKRGQDVALRCDPISGHVSLFWYQQALGQGPEFLTYFQNEAQLDKSGLPSDRFFAERPEGSVSTLKIQRTQQEDSAVYLCASSLLTGQDKNIQYFGAGTRLSVL.

This clonotype turned up a few times. V is TRBV20-1 and J is TRBJ1-1; D possibly corresponds to TRBD1 (6 bases). With 1 base removed from V and 3 bases from J, the gap between germline ends came to 30 bases. The CDR3 length is 20 residues. Germline CDR1 is DFQATT and CDR2 is SNEGSKA (reference sequence). The CDR3 sequence is CSARGNSVLLGRGGYTEAFF. The DNA of the CDR3 is TGCAGTGCTAGAGGTAACAGCGTTCTCCTCGGCAGGGGTGGTTACACTGAAGCTTTCTTT.

This clonotype was detected ten times or more. V gene TRBV7-2 combines with J gene TRBJ1-3; no clear D. The CDR3 loop spans 16 amino acids. Germline-derived CDR1 and CDR2 are SGHTA and FQGNSA. V lost 5 bases and J 0 bases, leaving 14 bases between the germline ends. CDR3 sequence reads: CASSRSRAYSGNTIYF. In nucleotides, the CDR3 is TGTGCCAGCAGCAGGTCCCGGGCTTACTCTGGAAACACCATATATTTT.

This clonotype was found many times. The chain joins TRBV6-1 to TRBJ2-5, with 7 nucleotides matching TRBD2. V lost 5 bases and J lost 4; bases outside the gene matches: 7. The germline CDR1 and CDR2 sequences are MNHNS and SASEGT. The CDR3 runs 14 residues. The CDR3 DNA is TGTGCCAGCAGTTCTGGACTAGAGCGAGAGACCCAGTACTTC. Translation: CASSSGLERETQYF.

The table lists this clonotype with a few counts. V and J are TRBV20-1 and TRBJ1-1, with TRBD1 identical over 9 bases. Germline CDR1 reads DFQATT; CDR2 reads SNEGSKA (reference sequence). V lost 5 bases to trimming and J lost 0 bases; unmatched junction nucleotides: 7. The length of the CDR3 is 15 residues. The CDR3 DNA reads as TGCAGTGCTCGAACAGGGGGCCCCTTGAACACTGAAGCTTTCTTT. As protein: CSARTGGPLNTEAFF.

This clonotype has at least ten counts. A read error may account for a junction end that differs from germline. J is TRBJ2-1 and V is TRBV5-6, with D possibly being TRBD1 (6 bases). The CDR3 contains 14 residues. Germline V gene data show CDR1 as SGHDT and CDR2 as YYEEEE. The CDR3 region is CASSLAGDYNEQFF. The CDR3 DNA reads TGCGCCAGCAGCCTGGCAGGGGACTACAATGAGCAGTTCTTC.

The V and J genes are TRBV12-3 or TRBV12-4 and TRBJ2-1; D is possibly TRBD1 (5 bases). Trimming left V 8 bases short and J 0 bases short, with 17 bases between. This CDR3 has 16 amino acids. Written as DNA, the CDR3 is TGTGCCAGCTCCTCAGCCGACAGTATCTCCTACAATGAGCAGTTCTTC. Its translation: CASSSADSISYNEQFF.

The V call is TRBV29-1, the J call TRBJ2-5; 15 bases map to TRBD2. The trim removed 2 bases at V and 5 bases at J, leaving 6 bases unmatched. The CDR3 sequence is 16 residues long. Germline CDR1 reads SQVTM; CDR2 reads ANQGSEA. The CDR3 DNA sequence: TGCAGCGTTGAACCCGGACTAGCGGGGGGGCCGGAGACCCAGTACTTC. It encodes CSVEPGLAGGPETQYF.

This clonotype turned up a few times. The chain combines TRBV11-3 with TRBJ2-2; TRBD1 might be the D (6 bases). Germline V gene lookup returns CDR1 SGHNT and CDR2 YENEEA. The length of the CDR3 is 14 residues. The ends were cut back, 6 bases at V and 6 bases at J, with 14 bases in the middle. CDR3 sequence: CASRRGGAAGELFF. CDR3 coding DNA: TGTGCCAGCAGACGTGGGGGCGCGGCCGGGGAGCTGTTTTTT.

This clonotype was picked up a small number of times. The rearrangement uses TRBV12-3 or TRBV12-4 and TRBJ1-1; D perhaps matches TRBD1 (6 bases). CDR3 length: 17 residues. The V gene lost 3 bases and the J gene lost 5 bases, with 22 bases spanning the gap. The DNA for the CDR3 is TGTGCCAGCAGTTTCAAGACAGGAGGAAAGGGGGAAACTGAAGCTTTCTTT. It specifies CASSFKTGGKGETEAFF.

This clonotype occurred many times. This chain joins TRBV14 and TRBJ2-4; D perhaps matches TRBD2 (7 bases). Trimming cost V 3 bases and J 0 bases, with 24 bases left between them. CDR3 length: 20 residues. CDR1 and CDR2 from the germline V gene are SGHDN and FVKESK. The CDR3 loop reads CASSHTYRGETGPAKNIQYF. CDR3 nucleotides: TGTGCCAGCAGCCATACCTACCGGGGGGAGACAGGACCAGCCAAAAACATTCAGTACTTC. Filled out from reference TRBV14 and TRBJ2-4, the complete variable domain reads EAGVTQFPSHSVIEKGQTVTLRCDPISGHDNLYWYRRVMGKEIKFLLHFVKESKQDESGMPNNRFLAERTGGTYSTLKVQPAELEDSGVYFCASSHTYRGETGPAKNIQYFGAGTRLSVL.

A note on this clonotype: This may be a read error: a much more frequent sequence differs by one nucleotide. The J gene is TRBJ1-2, the V gene TRBV14, with TRBD1 matching 7 bases. CDR3 size: 14 residues. Germline V gene sequence: CDR1 SGHDN, CDR2 FVKESK. The CDR3 loop reads CVSSRYRGAYGYTF. The CDR3, as DNA: TGTGTCAGCAGCCGATACAGGGGAGCCTATGGCTACACCTTC. Using reference TRBV14 and TRBJ1-2 for the parts outside the CDR3, the full variable domain is EAGVTQFPSHSVIEKGQTVTLRCDPISGHDNLYWYRRVMGKEIKFLLHFVKESKQDESGMPNNRFLAERTGGTYSTLKVQPAELEDSGVYFCVSSRYRGAYGYTFGSGTRLTVV.

This clonotype was detected only a few times. The chain uses TRBV5-1 and TRBJ2-1; no definite D call. The CDR3 extends over 14 amino acids. CDR1 and CDR2 (germline): SGHRS, YFSETQ. The ends were cut back, 0 bases at V and 8 bases at J, with 12 bases in the middle. The CDR3 sequence is CASSLAISRHEQFF. As DNA, the CDR3 is TGCGCCAGCAGCTTGGCCATTAGTCGGCATGAGCAGTTCTTC.

This clonotype was observed a few times. V usage is TRBV5-1 and J usage is TRBJ2-1; D is undetermined. Trimming cost V 4 bases and J 0 bases, with 11 bases left between them. The germline gives CDR1 SGHRS, CDR2 YFSETQ. The CDR3 runs to 15 residues. The CDR3: CASSPHRSSYNEQFF. Here the CDR3 DNA reads TGCGCCAGCAGCCCTCATAGGAGCTCCTACAATGAGCAGTTCTTC.

This clonotype was found a few times. V is TRBV20-1 and J is TRBJ2-1, with 13 bases lining up with TRBD2. Germline loops: CDR1 DFQATT, CDR2 SNEGSKA (reference sequence). Trimming at V came to 1 base and at J to 8 bases, leaving 8 bases not matched to a gene. The CDR3 covers 16 residues. This CDR3 is CSARVPGLAGLYEQFF. CDR3 in DNA: TGCAGTGCTAGAGTCCCGGGACTAGCGGGGCTCTATGAGCAGTTCTTC.

Note on this clonotype: This could be a read error, since a much larger clone is one nucleotide away. The rearrangement joins TRBV7-2 to TRBJ1-5, with D hard to call. Germline CDR1 is SGHTA and CDR2 is FQGNSA. The CDR3 is made up of 14 amino acids. The CDR3 DNA is TGTGCCAGCAGCTTAATACCTGGAAATCAGTCCCAGCATTTT. Encoded protein: CASSLIPGNQSQHF.

About this clonotype itself: It may be a read error: a sequence one base away is much more abundant. The CDR3 bases are TGTGCCAACAGCTTGGCCGTGACAGGGGGAGAGCAGTTCTTC. Translating it yields CANSLAVTGGEQFF. The chain carries TRBV7-2 and TRBJ2-1; TRBD1 matches at 9 bases. Germline CDR1 and CDR2: SGHTA and FQGNSA. CDR3 length equals 14 residues.